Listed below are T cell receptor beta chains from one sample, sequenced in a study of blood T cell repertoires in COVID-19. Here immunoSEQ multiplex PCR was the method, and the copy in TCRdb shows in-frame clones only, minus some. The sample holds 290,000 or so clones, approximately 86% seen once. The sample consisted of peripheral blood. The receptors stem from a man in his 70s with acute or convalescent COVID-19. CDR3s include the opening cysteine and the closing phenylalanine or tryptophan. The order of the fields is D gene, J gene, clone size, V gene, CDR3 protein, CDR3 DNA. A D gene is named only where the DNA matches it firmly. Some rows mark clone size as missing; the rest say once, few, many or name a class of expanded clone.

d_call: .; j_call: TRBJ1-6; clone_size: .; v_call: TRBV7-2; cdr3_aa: CASSKPLSPLHF; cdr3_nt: TGTGCCAGCAGCAAGCCGCTATCACCCCTCCACTTT
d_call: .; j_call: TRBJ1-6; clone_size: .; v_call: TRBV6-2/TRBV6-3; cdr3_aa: CASSYTGGSNSPLHF; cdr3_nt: TGTGCCAGCAGTTACACGGGGGGCTCGAATTCACCCCTCCACTTT
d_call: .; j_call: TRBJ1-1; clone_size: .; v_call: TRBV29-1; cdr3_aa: CSVSKGVTEAFF; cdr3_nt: TGCAGCGTGTCTAAAGGGGTTACTGAAGCTTTCTTT
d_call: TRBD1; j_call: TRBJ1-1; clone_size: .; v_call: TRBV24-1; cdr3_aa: CASIQGEGNTEAFF; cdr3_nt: TGTGCCTCAATACAGGGGGAAGGGAACACTGAAGCTTTCTTT
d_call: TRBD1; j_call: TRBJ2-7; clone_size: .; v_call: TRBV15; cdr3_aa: CATSRPGQDSYEQYF; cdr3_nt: TGTGCCACCAGCAGGCCGGGACAGGACTCCTACGAGCAGTACTTC
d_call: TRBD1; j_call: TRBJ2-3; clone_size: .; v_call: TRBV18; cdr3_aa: CASSRYPTGGSADTQYF; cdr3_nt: TGTGCCAGCTCAAGATACCCGACAGGGGGTTCCGCAGATACGCAGTATTTT
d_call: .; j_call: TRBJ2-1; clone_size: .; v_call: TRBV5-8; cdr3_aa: CASSKSRETEQFF; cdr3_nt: TGTGCCAGCAGCAAAAGTCGGGAAACTGAGCAGTTCTTC
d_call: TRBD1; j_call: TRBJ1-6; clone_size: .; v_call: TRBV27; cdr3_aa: CASSQPGTGPSSYNSPLHF; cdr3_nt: TGTGCCAGCAGTCAGCCCGGGACAGGGCCCAGCTCCTATAATTCACCCCTCCACTTT
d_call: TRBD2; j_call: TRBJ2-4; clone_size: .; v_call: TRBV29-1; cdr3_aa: CSVNSGDKNIQYF; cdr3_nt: TGCAGCGTGAATAGCGGGGATAAAAACATTCAGTACTTC
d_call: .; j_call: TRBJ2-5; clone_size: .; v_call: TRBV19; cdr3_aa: CASRPSDLNQETQYF; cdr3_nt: TGTGCCAGTAGACCTAGCGACCTAAACCAAGAGACCCAGTACTTC
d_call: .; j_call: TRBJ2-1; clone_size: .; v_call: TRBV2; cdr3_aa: CAINLGQTYNEQFF; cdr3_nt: TGTGCCATCAACTTGGGCCAAACCTACAATGAGCAGTTCTTC
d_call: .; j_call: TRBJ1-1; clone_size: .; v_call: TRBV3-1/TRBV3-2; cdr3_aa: CASSARGGSTEAFF; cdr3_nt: TGTGCCAGCAGCGCGAGGGGGGGTAGCACTGAAGCTTTCTTT
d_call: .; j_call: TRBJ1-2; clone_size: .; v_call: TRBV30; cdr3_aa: CAWSVMGAHTF; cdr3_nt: TGTGCCTGGAGTGTAATGGGGGCCCACACCTTC
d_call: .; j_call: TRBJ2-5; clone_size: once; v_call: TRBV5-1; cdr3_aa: CASDRIGGETQYF; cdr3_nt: TGCGCCAGCGATCGTATAGGCGGGGAGACCCAGTACTTC
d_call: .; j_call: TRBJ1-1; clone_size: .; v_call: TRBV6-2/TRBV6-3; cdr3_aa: CASSRGETEAFF; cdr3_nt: TGTGCCAGCAGCCGGGGGGAGACTGAAGCTTTCTTT
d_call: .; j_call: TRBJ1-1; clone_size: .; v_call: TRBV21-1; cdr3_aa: CASSKVISGGSMNTEAFF; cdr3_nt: TGTGCCAGCAGCAAAGTTATAAGCGGCGGCAGTATGAACACTGAAGCTTTCTTT
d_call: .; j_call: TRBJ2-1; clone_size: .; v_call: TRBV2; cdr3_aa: CATSYPSYRDEQFF; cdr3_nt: TGTGCCACCTCATATCCCTCATATAGAGATGAGCAGTTCTTC
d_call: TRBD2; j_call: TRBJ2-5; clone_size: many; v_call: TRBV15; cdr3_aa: CATSRVSGSYRETQYF; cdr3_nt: TGTGCCACCAGCAGAGTTAGCGGGTCATATCGGGAGACCCAGTACTTC
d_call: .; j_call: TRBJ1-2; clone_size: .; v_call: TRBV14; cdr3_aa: CASSHTANYGYTF; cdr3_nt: TGTGCCAGCAGCCATACTGCCAACTATGGCTACACCTTC
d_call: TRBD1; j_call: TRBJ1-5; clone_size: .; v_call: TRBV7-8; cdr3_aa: CASSLARTGRGQPQHF; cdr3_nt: TGTGCCAGCAGCTTAGCTCGGACAGGACGCGGTCAGCCCCAGCATTTT
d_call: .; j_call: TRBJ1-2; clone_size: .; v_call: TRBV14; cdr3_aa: CASSYGGDYGYTF; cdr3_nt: TGTGCCAGCTCTTACGGAGGTGACTATGGCTACACCTTC
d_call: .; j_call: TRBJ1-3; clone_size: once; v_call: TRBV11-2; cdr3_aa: CASSLVSGGSSGNTIYF; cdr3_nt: TGTGCCAGCAGCTTAGTATCTGGGGGGAGCTCTGGAAACACCATATATTTT
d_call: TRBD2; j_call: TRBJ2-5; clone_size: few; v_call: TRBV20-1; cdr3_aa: CSASSSGGAYQETQYF; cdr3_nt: TGCAGTGCTAGTAGTAGCGGGGGGGCGTACCAAGAGACCCAGTACTTC
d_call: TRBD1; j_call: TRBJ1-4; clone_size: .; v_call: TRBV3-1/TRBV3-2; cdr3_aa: CASRPWTGRGEKLFF; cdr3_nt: TGTGCCAGCAGACCTTGGACAGGGCGTGGTGAAAAACTGTTTTTT
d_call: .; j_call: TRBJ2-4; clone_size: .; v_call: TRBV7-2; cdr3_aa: CASSLRRGGRGIQYF; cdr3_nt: TGTGCCAGCAGCCTTCGGCGGGGAGGAAGGGGCATTCAGTACTTC
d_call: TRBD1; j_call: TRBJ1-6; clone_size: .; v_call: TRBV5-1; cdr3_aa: CASSVRGLVDSPLHF; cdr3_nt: TGCGCCAGCAGCGTCAGGGGGCTTGTCGATTCACCCCTCCACTTT
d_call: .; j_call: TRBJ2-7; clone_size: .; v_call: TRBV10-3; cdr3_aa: CAIRLQDVPGYEQYF; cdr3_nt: TGTGCCATCAGACTACAGGACGTCCCCGGCTACGAGCAGTACTTC
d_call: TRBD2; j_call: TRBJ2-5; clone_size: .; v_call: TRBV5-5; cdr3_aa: CASSSPTRAGGFQETQYF; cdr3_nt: TGTGCCAGCAGCTCCCCTACAAGAGCGGGGGGCTTCCAAGAGACCCAGTACTTC
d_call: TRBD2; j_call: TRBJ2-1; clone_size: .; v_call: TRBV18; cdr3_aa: CASKGRAGGYIEQFF; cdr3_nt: TGTGCCAGCAAAGGACGAGCGGGGGGGTACATTGAGCAGTTCTTC
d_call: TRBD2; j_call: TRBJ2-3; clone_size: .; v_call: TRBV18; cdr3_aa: CASSPLASGRADTQYF; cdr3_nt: TGTGCCAGCTCACCTCTAGCTAGCGGGAGGGCAGATACGCAGTATTTT
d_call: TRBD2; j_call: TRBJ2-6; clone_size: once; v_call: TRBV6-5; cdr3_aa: CASRSGSSGANVLTF; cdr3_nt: TGTGCCAGCAGGAGCGGGAGTTCTGGGGCCAACGTCCTGACTTTC
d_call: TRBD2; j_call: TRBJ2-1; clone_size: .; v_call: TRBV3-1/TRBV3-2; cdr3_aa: CASSQASGGYNEQFF; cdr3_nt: TGTGCCAGCAGCCAAGCCAGCGGGGGGTACAATGAGCAGTTCTTC
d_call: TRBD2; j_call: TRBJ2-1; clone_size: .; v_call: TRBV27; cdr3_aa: CASSPRLGREGSYNEQFF; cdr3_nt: TGTGCCAGCAGCCCTCGGTTAGGACGGGAGGGCTCCTACAATGAGCAGTTCTTC
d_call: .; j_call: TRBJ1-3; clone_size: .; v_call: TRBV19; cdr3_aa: CASSIMPGASGNTIYF; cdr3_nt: TGTGCCAGTAGTATTATGCCGGGTGCCTCTGGAAACACCATATATTTT
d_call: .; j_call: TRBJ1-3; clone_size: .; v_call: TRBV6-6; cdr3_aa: CASRGDRSSGNTIYF; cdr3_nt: TGTGCCAGCAGGGGAGACCGTAGCTCTGGAAACACCATATATTTT
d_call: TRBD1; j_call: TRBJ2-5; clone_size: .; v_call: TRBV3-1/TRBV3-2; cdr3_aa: CASSQDLGQGGETQYF; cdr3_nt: TGTGCCAGCAGCCAAGATCTCGGACAGGGGGGAGAGACCCAGTACTTC
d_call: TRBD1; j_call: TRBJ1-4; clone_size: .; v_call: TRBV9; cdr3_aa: CASSPQGQTINEKLFF; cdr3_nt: TGTGCCAGCAGCCCACAGGGACAGACTATTAATGAAAAACTGTTTTTT
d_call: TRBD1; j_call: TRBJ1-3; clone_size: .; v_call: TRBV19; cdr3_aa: CAGYHRDRAGNTIYF; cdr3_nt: TGTGCCGGATATCACCGGGACAGGGCTGGAAACACCATATATTTT
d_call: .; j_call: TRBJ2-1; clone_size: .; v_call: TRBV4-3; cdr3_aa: CASSQDEGVSHNEQFF; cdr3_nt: TGCGCCAGCAGCCAAGATGAGGGCGTATCACACAATGAGCAGTTCTTC
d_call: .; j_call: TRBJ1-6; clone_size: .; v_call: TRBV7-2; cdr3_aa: CASRAGSGYNSPLHF; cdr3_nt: TGTGCCAGCAGGGCGGGGAGCGGGTATAATTCACCCCTCCACTTT
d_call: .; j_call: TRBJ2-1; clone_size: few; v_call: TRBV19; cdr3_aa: CASSTSSGSSSYNEQFF; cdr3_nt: TGTGCCAGTAGCACCTCCAGCGGGTCGAGCTCCTACAATGAGCAGTTCTTC
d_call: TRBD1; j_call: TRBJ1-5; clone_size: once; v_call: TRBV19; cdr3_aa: CASSTTGGDQPQHF; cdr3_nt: TGTGCCAGTAGCACGACAGGGGGTGATCAGCCCCAGCATTTT
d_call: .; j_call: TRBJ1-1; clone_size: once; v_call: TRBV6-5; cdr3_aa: CASSNRGNTEAFF; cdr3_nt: TGTGCCAGCAGTAATAGGGGGAACACTGAAGCTTTCTTT
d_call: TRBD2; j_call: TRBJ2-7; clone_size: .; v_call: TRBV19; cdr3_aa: CASSIRPGDGLAGRDEQYF; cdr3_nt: TGTGCCAGTAGTATACGGCCAGGGGATGGTCTAGCGGGAAGGGACGAGCAGTACTTC
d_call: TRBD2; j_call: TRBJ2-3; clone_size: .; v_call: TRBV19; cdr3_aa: CASSIGGVTSRTDTQYF; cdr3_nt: TGTGCCAGTAGTATCGGCGGGGTGACTAGCCGCACAGATACGCAGTATTTT
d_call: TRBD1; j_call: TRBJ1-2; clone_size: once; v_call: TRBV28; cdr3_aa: CASSTTGGGNYGYTF; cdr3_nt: TGTGCCAGCAGCACAACAGGGGGCGGAAACTATGGCTACACCTTC
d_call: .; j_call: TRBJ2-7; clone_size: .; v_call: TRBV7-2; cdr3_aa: CASSTQARVDYEQYF; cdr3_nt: TGTGCCAGCAGTACACAGGCCAGGGTTGACTACGAGCAGTACTTC
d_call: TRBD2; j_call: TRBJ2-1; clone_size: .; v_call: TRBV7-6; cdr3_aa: CATARGSGINEQFF; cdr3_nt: TGTGCCACCGCCCGGGGCAGCGGGATCAATGAGCAGTTCTTC
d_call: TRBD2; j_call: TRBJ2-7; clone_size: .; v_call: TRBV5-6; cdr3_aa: CASSSRLAGASNEQYF; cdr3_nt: TGTGCCAGCAGCTCTCGTCTAGCGGGGGCCTCGAACGAGCAGTACTTC
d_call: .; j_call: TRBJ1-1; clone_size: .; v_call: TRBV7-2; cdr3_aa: CASSLEGWGEAFF; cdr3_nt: TGTGCCAGCAGCTTAGAGGGGTGGGGTGAAGCTTTCTTT
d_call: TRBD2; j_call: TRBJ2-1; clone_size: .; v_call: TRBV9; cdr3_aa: CASSVGTSGRDEQFF; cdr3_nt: TGTGCCAGCAGCGTCGGGACTAGCGGGAGAGATGAGCAGTTCTTC
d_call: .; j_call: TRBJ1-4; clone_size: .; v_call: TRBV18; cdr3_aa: CASSPPSIQGSGEKLFF; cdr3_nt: TGTGCCAGCTCACCTCCATCAATACAGGGTTCGGGTGAAAAACTGTTTTTT
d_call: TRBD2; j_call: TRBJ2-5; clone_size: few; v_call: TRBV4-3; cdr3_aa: CASSQEGFRTSGGSRQETQYF; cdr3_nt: TGCGCCAGCAGCCAGGAGGGCTTTAGGACTAGCGGGGGGAGTCGACAAGAGACCCAGTACTTC
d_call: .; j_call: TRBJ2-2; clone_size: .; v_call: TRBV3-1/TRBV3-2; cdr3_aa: CASSLKATGELFF; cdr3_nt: TGTGCCAGCAGCCTAAAAGCAACCGGGGAGCTGTTTTTT
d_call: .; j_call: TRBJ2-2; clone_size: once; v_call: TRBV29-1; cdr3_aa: CRAGTSITGELFF; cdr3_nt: TGCAGAGCCGGGACATCGATCACCGGGGAGCTGTTTTTT
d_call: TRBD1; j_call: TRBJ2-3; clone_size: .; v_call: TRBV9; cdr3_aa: CASSSGGASTDTQYF; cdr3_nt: TGTGCCAGCAGCTCAGGGGGAGCGAGCACAGATACGCAGTATTTT
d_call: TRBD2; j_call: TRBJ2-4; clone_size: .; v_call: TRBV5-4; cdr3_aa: CASSLGGPSGDLNIQYF; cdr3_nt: TGTGCCAGCAGCTTGGGGGGTCCTAGCGGGGATTTAAACATTCAGTACTTC